This TCR beta chain was captured by sequencing in a study of T cells in Graves' hyperthyroidism and ophthalmopathy (dated 2019 in TCRdb). Background for the entire study: Peripheral blood was sampled at the time of initial diagnosis, prior to any treatment. Prospective prediction of ophthalmopathy was tested in an independent validation cohort of some 19 hyperthyroidism patients and 17 patients who later progressed to ophthalmopathy. The 100 or so discovery patients were divided at random into training and test sets in a 7:3 ratio. TCR V-J signatures able to tell the groups apart were searched for in a discovery cohort of about a hundred patients, of whom around 42 had Graves' ophthalmopathy and 57 had stable Graves' hyperthyroidism. In six Graves' hyperthyroidism patients, the study also compared T-cell repertoires from thyroid tissue with T-cell repertoires from blood. The paper reports TCR Vbeta CDR3 sequencing of more than 120 peripheral blood samples: approximately 41 ophthalmopathy, some 80 hyperthyroidism and around 17 progressor patients. Once sampling was done, hyperthyroidism patients were given methimazole at a starting dose of 30 mg daily, whereas ophthalmopathy patients were given high-dose intravenous methylprednisolone.

Hyperthyroidism patients were newly diagnosed, with disease duration under 2 months, and aged 18 to 65 years. Exclusion was applied to patients with uncontrolled infections, other autoimmune diseases, pregnancy or lactation. Diagnoses were established on the basis of clinical symptoms, serum thyroxine and TRAb, thyroid ultrasound, and orbital computed tomography. Blood from progressor patients was collected at the time of first diagnosis with hyperthyroidism, before any ophthalmopathy symptoms had appeared. PBMCs were separated from roughly 10 ml of fresh peripheral blood using Ficoll-Paque density gradient centrifugation. Progressor patients were defined as those initially diagnosed with Graves' hyperthyroidism in whom ophthalmopathy developed during follow-up. Total RNA was extracted using Trizol reagent, and RNA quality was assessed on an Agilent 2100 Bioanalyzer. The TCR beta CDR3 regions were amplified from RNA transcripts. For the first round of RT-PCR on the TCR CDR3, the HTBI primer set was used together with the Qiagen OneStep RT-PCR kit. Libraries were constructed in a second round of multiplex PCR, after which size selection and purification were performed. The libraries were sequenced on an Illumina HiSeq2000 using paired-end 100 bp reads. Under the source paper's analysis protocol: SOAPnuke was used to process the raw data, removing reads that contained adapters or uncalled bases, had a mean Phred below 15, or lacked an exact match to the constant primer or identifier. COPE v1.2.5 was used to merge high-quality paired reads, and clonotypes were defined as unique nucleotide sequences. MiTCR v1.1 was used to align clonotypes to the IMGT TRBV, TRBD and TRBJ reference segments. Only V-J combinations with frequency above 0.0001, covering about 99% of repertoires, were analysed. The TCS score was defined as the ratio of F50 (clonal expansion) to E x V (chaos), calculated using BLOSUM62-based TCRdist between CDR3 peptides within each V-J. Welch's t-statistics and random forest reduced just over 500 V-J features to under 15, which were used in a naive Bayes classifier (R e1071). TCRdb handled the public reads itself, with Q25 trimming in fastp and clone calling in MiXCR, and kept productive beta chains. Rows are combined by CDR3 protein, so each entry shows the most common genes and DNA. TCRdb's processing, not the authors', yielded these V and J calls. The sample records about 130,000 distinct CDR3 sequences, around 21% of which are singletons. The ten top clones hold more than 65% of the sample.

Details on this clonotype: What this receptor recognizes is not known. Within one base of it there is no much larger clone, and no base qualities were kept.

Here is what the overall study found, with its caveats: No statistical method was used to set the sample size in advance, and investigators knew the group allocation. Blood samples also contained most of the expanded thyroid clonotypes (frequency above 0.001), which suggests that blood repertoires may reflect thyroid immune responses. Ophthalmopathy was separated from stable hyperthyroidism by a 13 V-J signature model, with just over 85% sensitivity and about 81% specificity obtained in cross-validation and 80%/75% obtained in testing. In validation, the model predicted progression to ophthalmopathy a median of 6.5 months before onset, with approximately 71% sensitivity and nearly 75% specificity.

Ends trimmed: V by 5 bases, J by 8 bases; bases unmatched to a gene: 3. In the germline V gene (reference sequence), CDR1 corresponds to SEHNR and CDR2 to FQNEAQ. The cysteine opens and the phenylalanine closes a CDR3 of 12 amino acids. CDR3 DNA only is kept here, 36 bases in frame from base 1. The receptor chain draws on TRBV7-9 and TRBJ1-5; TRBD1 fits 7 bases in the junction. The clonotype comes from a woman aged 45-59 years with Graves' hyperthyroidism that later progressed to Graves' ophthalmopathy. The sample was blood. The nucleotide sequence is given as TGTGCCAGCAGCCAAGACAGGGAGCCCCAGCATTTT. The resulting protein is CASSQDREPQHF. With all but the CDR3 taken from the reference TRBV7-9 and TRBJ1-5 genes, the full variable domain is: DTGVSQNPRHKITKRGQNVTFRCDPISEHNRLYWYRQTLGQGPEFLTYFQNEAQLEKSRLLSDRFSAERPKGSFSTLEIQRTEQGDSAMYLCASSQDREPQHFGDGTRLSIL.